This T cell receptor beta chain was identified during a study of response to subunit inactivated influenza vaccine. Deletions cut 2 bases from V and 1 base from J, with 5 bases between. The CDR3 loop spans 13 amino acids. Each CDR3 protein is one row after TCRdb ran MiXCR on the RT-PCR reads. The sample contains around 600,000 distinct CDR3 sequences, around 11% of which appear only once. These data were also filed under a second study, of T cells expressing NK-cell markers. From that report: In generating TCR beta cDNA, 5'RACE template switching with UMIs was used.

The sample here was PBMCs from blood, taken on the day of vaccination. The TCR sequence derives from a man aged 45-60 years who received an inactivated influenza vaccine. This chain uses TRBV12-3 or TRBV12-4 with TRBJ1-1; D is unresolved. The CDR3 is CASSLFENTEAFF. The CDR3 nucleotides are TGTGCCAGCAGTTTATTTGAGAACACTGAAGCTTTCTTT.